This section outlines one TCR beta chain sequence together with its context. Its antigen is still unknown. One base away there is no much larger clone; base qualities are not given. The immunoSEQ Assay, a bias-controlled multiplex PCR, was used to amplify TCRbeta CDR3 regions from genomic DNA. The authors' analysis ran thus. Nucleated cell counts per sample were estimated from amplification of reference gene primers within the assay. To quantify the absolute abundance of each unique TCRbeta CDR3 rearrangement, sequence reads were collapsed and filtered. For each sample, productive Simpson clonality was calculated as the square root of Simpson's diversity index across productive rearrangements. Sourced from immuneACCESS, this table was stored by TCRdb with only in-frame sequences that have V and J called. A share of the clones is absent; for the studies checked, an unresolved V gene accounts for under half, and the remainder has no known explanation. The V and J calls and clone size are taken from that table; D and trimming were inferred from the DNA. This sample holds 130,000 or so clones; roughly 75% were observed only once. The top ten clones comprise under 20% of the sample.

The sample belongs to a study of blood T cell repertoires in COVID-19 (dated by TCRdb to the early 2020s). Study-wide context: The collaborator samples originated in the United States, Italy and Spain and spanned the acute and convalescent phases of COVID-19. The prospective study material was composed of cDNA or gDNA derived from T cells, B-cell-depleted T cells, or PBMCs. The dataset comprised deeply sampled blood TCRbeta repertoires from subjects exposed to, actively infected with, or recovered from COVID-19. The repertoires were released in a freely available public database meant as a resource for research on the immune response to SARS-CoV-2. The samples were drawn from the first 160 participants of the ongoing ImmuneRACE study and from 1,254 subjects provided by 6 global collaborators. The sample metadata nearly always contained a de-identified subject ID, COVID-19 status, age in years and sex. Where HLA class I and class II types were available, the types were taken from metadata supplied by the sample provider, not from assay-based typing.

Study-wide conclusions, independent of this receptor: The quantity of clinical and demographic metadata differed by source and by participant and was supplied without curation.

Each collaborating institution followed its own protocols to collect whole blood in K2EDTA tubes. For TCRbeta analysis, collaborator samples were shipped as frozen whole blood, as isolated PBMCs, or as DNA extracted from either sample type. Sequenced sample: peripheral blood. This receptor was identified in a man in his 60s with active or convalescent COVID-19.

Read as DNA, the sequence is TGTGCCAGCAGCTCCGGGACAGGGGTGTATGGCTACACCTTC. It translates as CASSSGTGVYGYTF. The chain employs TRBV7-3 and TRBJ1-2, with 10 bases aligning to TRBD1. The CDR3 contains 14 residues, cysteine and phenylalanine counted. Only the CDR3 portion is preserved as DNA: 42 bases, with reading frame beginning at the first base. The germline V and J ends show losses of 4 bases and 5 bases respectively, and no gene match explains 4 bases of the junction. According to the germline V gene, CDR1 reads SGHTA and CDR2 reads FQGTGA.